Each of the 21 T cell receptor beta chains below was sequenced from the same sample in a study of cytomegalovirus exposure and HLA in healthy donors. PCR involved 60 Vbeta and 13 Jbeta primers. Libraries were prepared by immunoSEQ multiplex PCR; TCRdb keeps only in-frame clonotypes and omits some of them. The sample yields roughly 110,000 clones, 82% seen once. Sequenced material: PBMCs. Receptor source: a man aged 30 to 45 in good health and CMV-seropositive.

Note on this clone: At one boundary the junction diverges from the germline segment, which might be a read error. This chain connects TRBV2 to TRBJ2-4, with D hard to call. Germline values: CDR1 SNHLY, CDR2 FYNNEI. The CDR3 is made up of 14 amino acids. Written as DNA, the CDR3 is TGTGCCAGCAGTGAAGAAGGATCAAAAAACAGTCAGTACTTC. Translation: CASSEEGSKNSQYF.

The chain employs TRBV5-1 and TRBJ2-3, with TRBD2 matching 12 bases. Germline lookup yields CDR1 SGHRS and CDR2 YFSETQ. Trimming cost V 0 bases and J 1 base; bases outside gene matches: 6. This CDR3 has 18 residues. The CDR3 sequence is CASSLVPSGGAGTDTQYF. CDR3 coding DNA: TGCGCCAGCAGCTTGGTTCCTAGCGGGGGGGCTGGCACAGATACGCAGTATTTT.

The chain is built from TRBV5-1 and TRBJ1-3, with TRBD1 matching over 7 bases. This CDR3 has 15 residues. J gave up 4 bases and V 4 bases, and 8 bases lay outside the gene matches. Germline loops: CDR1 SGHRS, CDR2 YFSETQ. The CDR3 nucleotides are TGCGCCAGCAGCCAACAGGGGATAGGGGGAAACACCATATATTTT. Translating it yields CASSQQGIGGNTIYF.

This chain uses TRBV5-1 with TRBJ1-2, with 9 bases that match TRBD1. CDR3 length: 14 residues. With V trimmed by 0 bases and J by 10 bases, 7 bases remained unmatched. Germline lookup yields CDR1 SGHRS and CDR2 YFSETQ. CDR3 nucleotides: TGCGCCAGCAGCTTGGCCCGGGACAGGGCTAACTACACCTTC. It codes for CASSLARDRANYTF.

As to this clone: An end of the junction does not agree with germline; a read error may underlie this. The chain couples TRBV5-1 to TRBJ2-7, with no clear D. The CDR3 runs to 17 residues. Germline CDR1 is SGHRS and CDR2 is YFSETQ. The CDR3: CASSLVVHGSASSEQYF. In DNA, the CDR3 is TGCGCCAGCAGCTTGGTGGTTCATGGCAGCGCGTCCTCCGAGCAGTACTTC.

This chain uses TRBV27 with TRBJ1-5, with 8 positions matching TRBD1. The junction had 5 bases not matched to a gene; V was cut back by 5 bases and J by 2 bases. CDR1 and CDR2 from the germline V gene are MNHEY and SMNVEV (reference sequence). This CDR3 region has 15 residues. CDR3 DNA sequence: TGTGCCAGCAGTCAGCAGGGGGCAGGCAATCAGCCCCAGCATTTT. This gives the protein CASSQQGAGNQPQHF.

The chain employs TRBV2 and TRBJ2-1, with TRBD1 identical over 8 bases. The CDR3 runs to 12 residues. The germline V gene has CDR1 SNHLY and CDR2 FYNNEI. V was pared by 5 bases and J by 8 bases, with 2 bases of the junction left unmatched. CDR3 nucleotide sequence: TGTGCCAGCAGTCGGACAGGGTATGAGCAGTTCTTC. This gives the protein CASSRTGYEQFF.

A single count supports this clone. The rearrangement joins TRBV30 to TRBJ2-3; TRBD2 might be the D (5 bases). The CDR3 loop spans 17 amino acids. Germline V gives CDR1 GTSNPN, CDR2 SVGIG (reference sequence). V was pared by 0 bases and J by 2 bases, with 18 bases between. The chain's CDR3 is CAWSVVGGSFTTDTQYF. CDR3 bases: TGTGCCTGGAGTGTGGTAGGAGGAAGTTTCACCACAGATACGCAGTATTTT.

This clone was found once. This chain links TRBV5-6 with TRBJ1-1, with D possibly being TRBD1 (6 bases). Germline V gene lookup returns CDR1 SGHDT and CDR2 YYEEEE. V lost 3 bases, J lost 1 base, and 10 bases lay in between. The length of the CDR3 is 14 residues. The CDR3 nucleotides read TGTGCCAGCAGCTACCAGGACAGGAACACTGAAGCTTTCTTT. Its protein is CASSYQDRNTEAFF. Together with reference TRBV5-6 and TRBJ1-1, the CDR3 gives the full variable domain: DAGVTQSPTHLIKTRGQQVTLRCSPKSGHDTVSWYQQALGQGPQFIFQYYEEEERQRGNFPDRFSGHQFPNYSSELNVNALLLGDSALYLCASSYQDRNTEAFFGQGTRLTVV.

The chain couples TRBV5-1 to TRBJ1-2, with unresolved D. The CDR3 covers 13 residues. Germline V gene data show CDR1 as SGHRS and CDR2 as YFSETQ. V dropped 0 bases and J dropped 4 bases, with 7 bases sitting between them. CDR3 bases: TGCGCCAGCAGCTTGGAGGCAGGCTATGGCTACACCTTC. Residues: CASSLEAGYGYTF.

V usage is TRBV5-1 and J usage is TRBJ2-4, with a weak D call TRBD1 (6 bases). Trimming stripped 3 bases from V and 7 bases from J, with 17 bases between. The CDR3 is made up of 15 amino acids. Germline V gives CDR1 SGHRS, CDR2 YFSETQ. The CDR3 nucleotides are TGCGCCAGCAGCTCCTCAAGGGGGATGACGAACATTCAGTACTTC. It translates to CASSSSRGMTNIQYF.

The V gene is TRBV7-9, the J gene TRBJ1-5, with 10 bases matching TRBD1. J was trimmed by 5 bases and V by 0 bases; bases with no gene match: 7. The CDR3 spans 17 residues. Germline loops: CDR1 SEHNR, CDR2 FQNEAQ (reference sequence). As DNA, the CDR3 is TGTGCCAGCAGCTTAGCGCAAGGACAGGGGGTTGATCAGCCCCAGCATTTT. Translating it yields CASSLAQGQGVDQPQHF. The variable domain in full, completed from reference TRBV7-9 and TRBJ1-5, reads DTGVSQNPRHKITKRGQNVTFRCDPISEHNRLYWYRQTLGQGPEFLTYFQNEAQLEKSRLLSDRFSAERPKGSFSTLEIQRTEQGDSAMYLCASSLAQGQGVDQPQHFGDGTRLSIL.

V gene TRBV23-1 combines with J gene TRBJ2-5; D perhaps matches TRBD2 (6 bases). TRBV23-1 is known as an ORF, though its function is uncertain. V was pared by 3 bases and J by 5 bases, with 25 bases between. CDR3 length: 18 residues. The CDR3 sequence: CASSQFPGLHFHPETQYF. CDR3 in DNA: TGCGCCAGCAGTCAGTTTCCGGGACTTCACTTCCACCCGGAGACCCAGTACTTC.

The chain links TRBV5-8 to TRBJ2-2; 9 nucleotides agree with TRBD1. Germline CDR1 is SGHTS and CDR2 is YDEGEE. Trimming took 4 bases from V and 5 from J; bases not matched to a gene: 9. CDR3 size: 16 residues. This chain's CDR3 is CASSRLGTGYTGELFF. CDR3 DNA sequence: TGTGCCAGCAGCCGCCTTGGGACAGGGTATACCGGGGAGCTGTTTTTT.

The chain has TRBV5-3 and TRBJ2-1, with TRBD2 matching over 8 bases. TRBV5-3 is annotated as an ORF whose role is uncertain. The V and J ends lost 4 bases and 8 bases, in that order; junction bases with no gene match: 14. This CDR3 has 16 residues. The CDR3, as DNA: TGTGCCAGAAGCCCCTGGACTAGCTCAAGGCTTGATGAGCAGTTCTTC. Protein sequence: CARSPWTSSRLDEQFF.

The V gene is TRBV18, the J gene TRBJ1-3, with D maybe TRBD1 (5 bases). The CDR3 is 15 amino acids. The germline CDR1 and CDR2 sequences are KGHSH and LQKENI. With 2 bases removed from V and 8 bases from J, the gap between germline ends came to 16 bases. The CDR3 is CASSPGRQQDYTIYF. The CDR3 DNA reads as TGTGCCAGCTCACCAGGAAGACAGCAAGATTACACCATATATTTT.

The V gene is TRBV4-1, the J gene TRBJ2-2; D is perhaps TRBD1 (6 bases). Germline CDR1 and CDR2: MGHRA and YSYEKL. The CDR3 has 15 residues. The V end was cut by 3 bases, the J end by 2 bases, with 10 bases between. CDR3 sequence (DNA): TGCGCCAGCAGCCACATGGACAGTAACACCGGGGAGCTGTTTTTT. The encoded protein is CASSHMDSNTGELFF.

This clone was seen only once. One end of the junction fails to match germline, which may point to a read error. The chain recombines TRBV7-9 with TRBJ1-3, with 8 bases fitting TRBD1. CDR3 length equals 12 residues. Germline V gene data show CDR1 as SEHNR and CDR2 as FQNEAQ (reference sequence). As DNA, the CDR3 is TGTTCCAGCAGCTACAGACAGGGGACGTTTCATTTT. Protein: CSSSYRQGTFHF.

The chain joins TRBV5-1 to TRBJ1-1, with 7 bases matching TRBD1. The CDR3 extends over 15 amino acids. Trimming at V came to 0 bases and at J to 6 bases, leaving 8 bases not matched to a gene. Germline V CDR1 and CDR2: SGHRS, YFSETQ. The CDR3: CASSLETGAGAEAFF. The CDR3 DNA is TGCGCCAGCAGCTTGGAAACAGGGGCAGGGGCTGAAGCTTTCTTT.

This rearrangement joins TRBV4-1 to TRBJ1-1, with D hard to call. Germline V lookup: CDR1 MGHRA, CDR2 YSYEKL. V dropped 1 base and J dropped 4 bases, with 22 bases sitting between them. The CDR3 sequence is 18 residues long. CDR3 loop: CASSQVDLSSGGGTEAFF. The DNA of the CDR3 is TGCGCCAGCAGCCAAGTGGACCTGAGCTCGGGAGGCGGCACTGAAGCTTTCTTT.

The J gene is TRBJ1-4, the V gene TRBV7-8; D is undetermined. V lost 11 bases to trimming and J lost 0 bases, with 7 bases between them. This CDR3 is built from 12 residues. From germline, CDR1 is SGHVS and CDR2 FQNEAQ. CDR3: CAGGATNEKLFF. As DNA, the CDR3 is TGTGCCGGCGGGGCAACTAATGAAAAACTGTTTTTT.